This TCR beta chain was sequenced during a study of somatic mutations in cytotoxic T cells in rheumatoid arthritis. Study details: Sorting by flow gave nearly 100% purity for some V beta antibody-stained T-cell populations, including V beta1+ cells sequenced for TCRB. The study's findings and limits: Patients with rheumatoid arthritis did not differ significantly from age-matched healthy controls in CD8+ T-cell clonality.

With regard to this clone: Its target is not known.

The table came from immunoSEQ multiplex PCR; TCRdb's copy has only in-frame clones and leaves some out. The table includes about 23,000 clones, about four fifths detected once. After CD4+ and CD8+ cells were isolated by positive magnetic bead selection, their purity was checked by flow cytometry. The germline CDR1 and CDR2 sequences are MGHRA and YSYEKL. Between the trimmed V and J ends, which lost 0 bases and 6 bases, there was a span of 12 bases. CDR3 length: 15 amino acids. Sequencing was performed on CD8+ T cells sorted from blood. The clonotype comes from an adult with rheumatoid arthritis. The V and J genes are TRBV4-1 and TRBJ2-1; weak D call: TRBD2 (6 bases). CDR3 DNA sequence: TGCGCCAGCAGCCAAGACCGTCTTAGCGGCAATGAGCAGTTCTTC. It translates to CASSQDRLSGNEQFF.